This record looks at one T cell receptor (beta chain) sequence and its context. No antigen is known for it. Some clones are missing from TCRdb's copy, which holds only in-frame ones; the method was immunoSEQ multiplex PCR. The table lists 200,000 or so clones, roughly 92% of them singletons. The data were obtained in a study of T cell responses to AZD1222 COVID-19 vaccine. Study results and limitations: Unmutated variant regions are reportedly the target of nearly half of TCRs that are spike-specific.

Second-dose schedules of about 4 or about 12 weeks were combined. Per the germline V gene, CDR1 is MNHEY and CDR2 is SMNVEV (reference sequence). The CDR3 has 16 residues. The germline V and J ends were trimmed by 0 bases and 0 bases, with 9 bases remaining between them. Sequences were derived from peripheral blood, sampled 28 days after the second AZD1222 dose. The genes are TRBV27 and TRBJ2-4; no reliable D call. The receptor's source is an adult who received the AZD1222 COVID-19 vaccine. The CDR3 spells CASSLSAVLAKNIQYF. DNA of the CDR3: TGTGCCAGCAGTTTATCGGCAGTCCTAGCCAAAAACATTCAGTACTTC.